This T cell receptor (beta chain) derives from a study of T-cell reconstitution after alpha-beta-depleted transplantation in children. The CDR3 is 15 residues long. V trimming: 3 bases; J trimming: 5 bases; junction bases outside the gene matches: 8. Using unique molecular identifiers, the investigators prepared the TCRbeta library. TCRdb ran MiXCR on the PCR reads and lists one entry per CDR3 protein. The sample has 490,000 or so distinct CDR3 sequences, around 12% seen once; the top ten hold 5% to 6%. This clonotype was recorded many times. The clonotype originates from a human donor who donated a stem cell graft to a child with combined immunodeficiency. The genes are TRBV12-3 or TRBV12-4 and TRBJ2-7, with 9 nucleotides matching TRBD1. This material consisted of PBMCs from the stem cell graft donor, taken from the stem cell graft. CDR3 protein: CASSFLGTGIDEQYF. The CDR3 DNA follows: TGTGCCAGCAGTTTTCTAGGGACAGGGATCGACGAGCAGTACTTC.